This T cell receptor beta chain was sequenced during a study of molecular identifiers for immune sequencing clone quantification. Preparation of the bulk TCR libraries relied on previously described methods and listed TCR primers. TCRdb re-called the PCR reads with MiXCR, one entry per CDR3 protein. The repertoire holds tens of thousands of distinct CDR3 sequences, with approximately 34% as singletons. Naive CD8 libraries were made from around 18,000 to 910,000 sorted cells, and they used 10%, 30% or 50% RNA. Germline CDR1 is MNHEY and CDR2 is SVGEGT. V dropped 2 bases and J dropped 6 bases, with 2 bases sitting between them. The CDR3 totals 11 residues.

This TCR came from a human donor in good health. Some libraries in this study had Jurkat cell RNA spiked in. This chain connects TRBV6-2 or TRBV6-3 to TRBJ2-1, with no clear D. The sample comprised naive CD8+ T cells from blood, with Jurkat cell RNA spiked in. Sample subset: FACS-sorted CD8+CD4-CCR7+CD45RA+ naive T cells. In DNA form, the CDR3 reads TGTGCCAGCAGTTACCCCAATGAGCAGTTCTTC. Translation gives CASSYPNEQFF.